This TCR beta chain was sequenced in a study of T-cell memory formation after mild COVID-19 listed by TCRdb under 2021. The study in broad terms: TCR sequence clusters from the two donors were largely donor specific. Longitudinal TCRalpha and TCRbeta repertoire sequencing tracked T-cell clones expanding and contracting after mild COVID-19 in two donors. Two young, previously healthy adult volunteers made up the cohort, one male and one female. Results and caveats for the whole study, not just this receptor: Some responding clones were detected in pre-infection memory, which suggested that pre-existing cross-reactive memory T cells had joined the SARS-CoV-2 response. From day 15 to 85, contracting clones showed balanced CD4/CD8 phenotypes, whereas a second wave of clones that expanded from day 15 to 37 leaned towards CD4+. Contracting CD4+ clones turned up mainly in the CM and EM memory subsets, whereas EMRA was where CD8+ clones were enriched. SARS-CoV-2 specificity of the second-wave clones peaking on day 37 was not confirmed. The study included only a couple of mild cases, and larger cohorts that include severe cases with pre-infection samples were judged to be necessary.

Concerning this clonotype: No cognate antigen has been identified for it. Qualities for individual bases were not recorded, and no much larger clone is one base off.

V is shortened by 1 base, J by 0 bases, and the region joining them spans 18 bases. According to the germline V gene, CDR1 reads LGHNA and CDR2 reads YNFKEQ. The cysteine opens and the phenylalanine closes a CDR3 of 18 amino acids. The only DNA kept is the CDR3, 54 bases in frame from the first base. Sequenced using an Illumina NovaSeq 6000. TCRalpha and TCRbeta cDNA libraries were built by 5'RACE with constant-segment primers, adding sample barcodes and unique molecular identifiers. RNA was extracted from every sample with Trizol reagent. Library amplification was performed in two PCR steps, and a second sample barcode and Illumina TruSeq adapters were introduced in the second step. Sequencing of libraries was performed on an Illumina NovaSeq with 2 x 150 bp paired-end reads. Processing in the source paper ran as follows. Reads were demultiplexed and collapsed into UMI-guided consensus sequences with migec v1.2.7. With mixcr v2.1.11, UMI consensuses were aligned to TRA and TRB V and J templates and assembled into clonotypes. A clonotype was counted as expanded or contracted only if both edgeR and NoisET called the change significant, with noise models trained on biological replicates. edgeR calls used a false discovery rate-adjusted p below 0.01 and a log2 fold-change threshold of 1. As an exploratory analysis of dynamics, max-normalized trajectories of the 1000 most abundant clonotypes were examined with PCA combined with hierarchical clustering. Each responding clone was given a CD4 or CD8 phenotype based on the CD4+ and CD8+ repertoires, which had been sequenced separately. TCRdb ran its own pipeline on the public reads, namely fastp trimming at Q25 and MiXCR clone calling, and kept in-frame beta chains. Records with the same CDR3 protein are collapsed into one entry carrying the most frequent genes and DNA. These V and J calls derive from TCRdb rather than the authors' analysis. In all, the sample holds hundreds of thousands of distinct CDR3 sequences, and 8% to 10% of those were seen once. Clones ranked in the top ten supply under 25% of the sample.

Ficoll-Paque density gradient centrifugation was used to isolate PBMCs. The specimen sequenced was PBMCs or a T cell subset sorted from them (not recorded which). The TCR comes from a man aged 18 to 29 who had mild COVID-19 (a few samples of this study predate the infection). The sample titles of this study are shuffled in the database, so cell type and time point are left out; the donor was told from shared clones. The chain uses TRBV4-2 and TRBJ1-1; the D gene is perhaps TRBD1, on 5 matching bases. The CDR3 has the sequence CASSQGPGEEGMNTEAFF. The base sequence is TGTGCCAGCAGCCAAGGTCCGGGAGAAGAGGGGATGAACACTGAAGCTTTCTTT.